This T cell receptor (beta chain) came from a study of blood T cell repertoires in COVID-19. Measured with immunoSEQ multiplex PCR; TCRdb has only the in-frame clones, and not every one. The sample has around 260,000 clones; approximately 89% are singletons. The specimen sequenced was peripheral blood. The TCR originated in a man between 35 and 55 years old who had recovered from COVID-19.

As DNA, the CDR3 is TGTGCCAGCAGCACGCCCTCGGCGGTAGCGAACACCGGGGAGCTGTTTTTT. Protein product: CASSTPSAVANTGELFF. The chain recombines TRBV9 with TRBJ2-2; D gene uncertain. The CDR3 covers 17 residues. Germline values: CDR1 SGDLS, CDR2 YYNGEE. Between the trimmed V and J ends, which lost 4 bases and 0 bases, there was a span of 16 bases.